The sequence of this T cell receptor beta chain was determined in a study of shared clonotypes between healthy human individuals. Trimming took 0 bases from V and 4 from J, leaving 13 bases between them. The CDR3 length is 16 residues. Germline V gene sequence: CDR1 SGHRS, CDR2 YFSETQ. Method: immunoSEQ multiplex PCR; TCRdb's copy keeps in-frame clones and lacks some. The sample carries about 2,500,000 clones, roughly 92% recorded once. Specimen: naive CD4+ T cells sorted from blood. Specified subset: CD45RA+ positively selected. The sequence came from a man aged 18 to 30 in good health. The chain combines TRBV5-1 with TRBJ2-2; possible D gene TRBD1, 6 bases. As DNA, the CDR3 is TGCGCCAGCAGCTTGGCTCAGGGGCGTCCCACCGGGGAGCTGTTTTTT. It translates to CASSLAQGRPTGELFF. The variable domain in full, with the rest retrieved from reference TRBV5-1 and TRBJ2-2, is KAGVTQTPRYLIKTRGQQVTLSCSPISGHRSVSWYQQTPGQGLQFLFEYFSETQRNKGNFPGRFSGRQFSNSRSEMNVSTLELGDSALYLCASSLAQGRPTGELFFGEGSRLTVL.